This T cell receptor (beta chain) was identified in a study of blood T cell repertoires in COVID-19. Using immunoSEQ multiplex PCR, the repertoire was profiled, and TCRdb retains in-frame clones only, with some absent. Of 90,000 to 120,000 clones listed, about 90% were seen once; the top ten hold over 1%. Germline assignment: CDR1 LNHDA and CDR2 SQIVND (reference sequence). V was trimmed by 4 bases and J by 2 bases, leaving 8 bases between them. The CDR3 runs 14 residues. The J gene is TRBJ2-2, the V gene TRBV19; a possible D gene is TRBD2 (5 bases). The sequence was obtained from a woman in her 30s with acute or convalescent COVID-19. The sample consisted of peripheral blood. The DNA for the CDR3 is TGTGCCAGTAGTACCCGGGAAAACACCGGGGAGCTGTTTTTT. This gives the protein CASSTRENTGELFF.